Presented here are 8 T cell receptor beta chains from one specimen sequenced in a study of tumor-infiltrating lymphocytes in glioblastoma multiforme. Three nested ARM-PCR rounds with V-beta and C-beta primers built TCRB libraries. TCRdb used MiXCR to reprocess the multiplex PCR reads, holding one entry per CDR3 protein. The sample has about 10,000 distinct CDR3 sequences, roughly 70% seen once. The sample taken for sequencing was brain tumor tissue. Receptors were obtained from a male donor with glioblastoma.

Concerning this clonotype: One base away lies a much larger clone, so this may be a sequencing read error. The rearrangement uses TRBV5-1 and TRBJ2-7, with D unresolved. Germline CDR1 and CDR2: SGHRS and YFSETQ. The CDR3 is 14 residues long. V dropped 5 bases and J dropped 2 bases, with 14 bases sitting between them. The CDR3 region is CASRGITSPYEQYF. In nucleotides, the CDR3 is TGCGCCAGCAGAGGCATTACGAGCCCCTACGAGCAGTACTTC.

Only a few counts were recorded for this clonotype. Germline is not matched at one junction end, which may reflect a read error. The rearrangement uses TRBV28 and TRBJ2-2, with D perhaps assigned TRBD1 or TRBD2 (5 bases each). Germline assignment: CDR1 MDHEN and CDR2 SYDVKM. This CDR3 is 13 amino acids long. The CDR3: CACSLGVAGELFF. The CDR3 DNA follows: TGTGCCTGCAGTTTGGGGGTGGCCGGGGAGCTGTTTTTT.

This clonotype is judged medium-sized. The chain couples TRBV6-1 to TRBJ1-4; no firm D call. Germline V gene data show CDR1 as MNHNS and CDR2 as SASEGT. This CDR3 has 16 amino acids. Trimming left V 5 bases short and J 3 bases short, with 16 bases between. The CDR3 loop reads CASSPSGVGANEKLFF. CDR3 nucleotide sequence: TGTGCCAGCAGTCCCAGCGGGGTTGGGGCTAATGAAAAACTGTTTTTT.

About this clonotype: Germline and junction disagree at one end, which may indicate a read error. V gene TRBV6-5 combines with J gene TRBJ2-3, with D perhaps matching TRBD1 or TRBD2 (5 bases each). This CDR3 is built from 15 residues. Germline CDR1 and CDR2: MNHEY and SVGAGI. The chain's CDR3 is CASSYDSGSTDAQYF. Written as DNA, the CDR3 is TGTGCCAGCAGTTACGACAGTGGGAGCACAGATGCGCAGTATTTT.

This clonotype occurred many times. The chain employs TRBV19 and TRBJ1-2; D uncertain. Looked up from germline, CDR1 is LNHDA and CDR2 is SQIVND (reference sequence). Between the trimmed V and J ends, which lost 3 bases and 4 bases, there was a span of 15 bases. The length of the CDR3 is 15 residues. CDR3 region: CASSILQAGPYGYTF. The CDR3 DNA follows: TGTGCCAGTAGTATTCTGCAGGCCGGGCCCTATGGCTACACCTTC.

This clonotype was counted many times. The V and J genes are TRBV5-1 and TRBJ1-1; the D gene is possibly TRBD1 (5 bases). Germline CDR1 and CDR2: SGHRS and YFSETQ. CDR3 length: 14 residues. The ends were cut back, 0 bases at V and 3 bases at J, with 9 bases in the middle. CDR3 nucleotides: TGCGCCAGCAGCTTGGCCGGGGGTTACACTGAAGCTTTCTTT. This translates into CASSLAGGYTEAFF.

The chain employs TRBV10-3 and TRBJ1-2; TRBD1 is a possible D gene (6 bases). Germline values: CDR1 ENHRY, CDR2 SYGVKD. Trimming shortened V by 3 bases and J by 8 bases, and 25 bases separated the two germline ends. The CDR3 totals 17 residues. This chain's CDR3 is CAISDSAPDSALLGYTF. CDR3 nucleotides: TGTGCCATCAGTGATTCAGCTCCGGACAGTGCCCTTTTGGGCTACACCTTC.

The CDR3 loop reads CAIGLGQGANEQYF. The CDR3 DNA is TGTGCCATCGGGTTGGGGCAGGGGGCTAACGAGCAGTACTTC. The rearrangement joins TRBV10-3 to TRBJ2-7, with 8 bases identical to TRBD1. Germline values: CDR1 ENHRY, CDR2 SYGVKD. The CDR3 runs to 14 residues. Germline trimming cut 8 bases from V and 5 bases from J; bases unmatched to any gene: 11.